This TCR beta chain is from a study of Ad26.COV2.S vaccination and SARS-CoV-2 variants. On this clone: Its cognate antigen is unknown.

Findings and limits, study-wide: The breadth of spike-specific CD8+ and CD4+ T cell responses after vaccination was reportedly substantial. An underestimation of total T cell responses may have resulted from the TCR breadth and depth analyses.

Clones were read by immunoSEQ multiplex PCR, and TCRdb kept only the in-frame ones, dropping some. The table includes 300,000 to 450,000 clones, about 91% detected once. Germline V gives CDR1 SGHDT, CDR2 YYEEEE. The CDR3 contains 18 residues. V lost 0 bases and J lost 0; bases outside the gene matches: 8. The rearrangement uses TRBV5-6 and TRBJ2-1; 8 bases fit TRBD2. Material: peripheral blood, obtained after recovery from COVID-19. The receptor comes from a human donor who had recovered from COVID-19. CDR3 in DNA: TGTGCCAGCAGCTTGGACGGAGCGGGGGAGAGCTCCTACAATGAGCAGTTCTTC. Its translation: CASSLDGAGESSYNEQFF.